This T cell receptor beta chain is from a study of T cell repertoires in cytomegalovirus infection. The junction had 6 bases not matched to a gene; V was cut back by 2 bases and J by 1 base. This CDR3 has 17 residues. CDR1 and CDR2 (germline): SGHTA, FQGNSA. TCRdb independently ran MiXCR on the reads; one entry per CDR3 protein. The sample lists about 700,000 distinct CDR3 sequences; roughly 36% were seen once. This clonotype was seen many times. Its antigen is not known. Study-level results: CMV carriers with the relevant HLA were identified by cumulative public TCR beta family frequency. HLA-C-restricted CMV clonotypes gave the most frequent clonotype in two of eight donors.

The V call is TRBV7-2, the J call TRBJ2-3; 10 bases fit TRBD1. The receptor was derived from a human donor in good health (CMV status not recorded). Some clones in this sample may be carry-over from other donors' samples. Sequencing was performed on cultured PBMCs, taken from culture after CMV antigen stimulation. The CDR3 DNA follows: TGTGCCAGCAGCTTAACCCGACAGGGGGCCGGCACAGATACGCAGTATTTT. This codes for CASSLTRQGAGTDTQYF.